This T cell receptor beta chain was identified during a study of cytomegalovirus exposure and HLA in healthy donors. Whole-study results and caveats: The HLA-A and HLA-B alleles of most subjects were reportedly predicted accurately from TCR beta sequences. Available immune exposure information covered CMV serostatus only. Further analysis was carried out later, and it showed several of the most significant clusters appearing linked to common viral pathogens.

The V gene's germline CDR1 is SGHAT and CDR2 FQNNGV. The CDR3 length is 18 residues. V was pared by 1 base and J by 1 base, with 16 bases between. With 60 Vbeta and 13 Jbeta primers, the PCR was carried out. Authors' analysis steps: Some 9.9 million shared chains were among about 80 million unique TCR beta chains counted in a later analysis. Repertoires were generated with immunoSEQ multiplex PCR, while TCRdb's copy carries only in-frame clones and drops some. The DNA was the basis for D and trimming; V, J and clone size are from that table. The sample holds about 110,000 clones; over 12% are singletons and the top ten take 0.83%. Only a few counts were recorded for this clone. Its target is unknown.

The V and J genes are TRBV11-2 and TRBJ2-2, with D perhaps matching TRBD1 (5 bases). The specimen was PBMCs. The sequence came from a female donor in good health and CMV-seronegative. CDR3 residues: CASSLARAPTLNTGELFF. DNA for the CDR3: TGTGCCAGCAGCTTAGCCAGGGCACCTACTCTGAACACCGGGGAGCTGTTTTTT.